This TCR beta chain was identified during a study of control samples from healthy donors and cancer patients. The V gene's germline CDR1 is MNHEY and CDR2 SVGEGT. V gave up 0 bases and J gave up 7 bases, with 22 bases separating them. The CDR3 length is 18 residues. The protocol was immunoSEQ multiplex PCR, while the TCRdb copy is restricted to in-frame clones and leaves out a portion. This sample has about 96,000 clones, with 80% to 95% found just once. This sequence originates from a man younger than 35 in good health. The material sequenced was blood. V is TRBV6-2 or TRBV6-3 and J is TRBJ1-5; TRBD1 is a possible D gene (5 bases). The CDR3 sequence: CASSYSRGPGLTEQPQHF. In DNA form, the CDR3 reads TGTGCCAGCAGTTACTCGAGAGGGCCAGGACTGACAGAGCAGCCCCAGCATTTT.